This TCR beta chain was retrieved from a study of T-cell memory formation after mild COVID-19. Study background: TCR clusters largely stayed donor specific.

Per the germline V gene, CDR1 is MRHNA and CDR2 is SNTAGT. V dropped 4 bases and J dropped 4 bases, with 4 bases sitting between them. The CDR3 covers 11 residues. Study findings and constraints: Mostly located in CM and EM were contracting CD4+ clones, with contracting CD8+ clones located in EMRA.

One entry per CDR3 protein results from TCRdb running MiXCR on the 5' RACE reads. The sample lists 110,000 to 150,000 distinct CDR3 sequences, under 30% occurring once. This clonotype was counted a few times. Its specificity is unknown. The sample comprised PBMCs or a T cell subset sorted from them (not recorded which). The rearrangement joins TRBV6-4 to TRBJ1-2; D ambiguous. This receptor was taken from an adult woman who had mild COVID-19 (a few samples of this study predate the infection). Cell type and time point are not known. For the CDR3, the DNA is TGTGCCAGCAGTGGGGGCTATGGCTACACCTTC. Amino acid sequence: CASSGGYGYTF.